Sequencing of this TCR beta chain was carried out in a study of cytomegalovirus exposure and HLA in healthy donors. In regard to this clone: Its antigen is unknown.

Use of 60 Vbeta and 13 Jbeta primers characterized the PCR. Sequencing used immunoSEQ multiplex PCR; TCRdb keeps in-frame clones, though not all of them. The sample consists of some 110,000 clones, approximately 85% of them appearing once. Findings of the study overall: HLA-A and HLA-B allele assignments for most subjects were reportedly predicted accurately using TCR beta sequences.

Germline lookup yields CDR1 KGHSH and CDR2 LQKENI. Trimming cost V 5 bases and J 3 bases; bases outside gene matches: 8. CDR3 length: 16 amino acids. The rearrangement links TRBV18 to TRBJ2-1; TRBD1 matches 9 bases. The receptor was derived from a man between 45 and 60 years old in good health and CMV-seronegative. The specimen was PBMCs. CDR3 region: CASSSRTGVYYNEQFF. CDR3 in DNA: TGTGCCAGCTCATCCCGGACAGGGGTATACTACAATGAGCAGTTCTTC.